This T cell receptor beta chain was documented in a study of T cell responses to AZD1222 COVID-19 vaccine. Of note for this clone: No antigen is known for it.

Assay: immunoSEQ multiplex PCR; the TCRdb copy retains only in-frame clones and omits some. The profile covers 130,000 or so clones, with 86% appearing a single time and around 10% taken by the ten largest. Study-wide results and limits: Along spike, vaccine-associated CD4 TCRs were found throughout, with dominance at 160-218 and 743-854. Reportedly, nearly half of unique spike TCRs recognized epitopes outside B.1.351/B.1.1.7 mutations. Among AZD1222 vaccinees, only 5 to 7 were seropositive at baseline. The study sampled repertoires only after the peak T cell response.

The sequencing here drew on peripheral blood, taken on day 0 of AZD1222 vaccination. This TCR derives from an adult in good health.

The CDR3 loop is CASSYRVGYGYTF. The CDR3 nucleotides read TGTGCCAGCAGTTACAGGGTAGGCTATGGCTACACCTTC. The rearrangement joins TRBV25-1 to TRBJ1-2; TRBD1 might be the D (6 bases). Germline CDR1 is MGHDK and CDR2 is SYGVNS. V was shortened by 5 bases and J by 4 bases, with 11 bases between the two germline ends. The CDR3 runs to 13 residues.